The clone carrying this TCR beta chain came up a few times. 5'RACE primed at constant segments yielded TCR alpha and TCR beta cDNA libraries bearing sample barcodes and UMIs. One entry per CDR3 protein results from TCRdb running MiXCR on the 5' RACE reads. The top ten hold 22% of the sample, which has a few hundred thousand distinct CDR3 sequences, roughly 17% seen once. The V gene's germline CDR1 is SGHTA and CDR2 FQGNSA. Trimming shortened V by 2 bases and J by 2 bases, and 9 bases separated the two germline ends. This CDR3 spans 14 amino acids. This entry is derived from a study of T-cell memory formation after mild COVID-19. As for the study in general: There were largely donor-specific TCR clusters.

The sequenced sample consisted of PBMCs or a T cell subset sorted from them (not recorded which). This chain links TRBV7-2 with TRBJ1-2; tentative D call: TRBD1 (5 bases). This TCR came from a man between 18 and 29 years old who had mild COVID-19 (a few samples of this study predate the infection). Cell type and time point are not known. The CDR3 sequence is CASSLRRQNYGYTF. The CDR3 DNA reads TGTGCCAGCAGCTTAAGGAGACAGAACTATGGCTACACCTTC.